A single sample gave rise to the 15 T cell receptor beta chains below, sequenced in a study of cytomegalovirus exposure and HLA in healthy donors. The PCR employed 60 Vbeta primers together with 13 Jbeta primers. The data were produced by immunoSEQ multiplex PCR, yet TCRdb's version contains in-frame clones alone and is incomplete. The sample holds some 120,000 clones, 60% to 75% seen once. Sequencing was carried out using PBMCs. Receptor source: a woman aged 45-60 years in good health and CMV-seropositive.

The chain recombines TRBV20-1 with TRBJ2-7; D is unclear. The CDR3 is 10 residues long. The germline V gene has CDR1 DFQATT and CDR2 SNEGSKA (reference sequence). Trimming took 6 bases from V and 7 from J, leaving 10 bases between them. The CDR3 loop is CSAGAREQYF. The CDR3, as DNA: TGCAGTGCAGGAGCGCGGGAGCAGTACTTC.

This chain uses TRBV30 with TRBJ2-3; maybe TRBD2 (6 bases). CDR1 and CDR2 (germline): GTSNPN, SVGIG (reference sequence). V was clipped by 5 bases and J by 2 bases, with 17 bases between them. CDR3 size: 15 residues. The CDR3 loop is CAWGSVEGTTDTQYF. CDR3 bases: TGTGCCTGGGGCTCTGTGGAGGGGACCACAGATACGCAGTATTTT.

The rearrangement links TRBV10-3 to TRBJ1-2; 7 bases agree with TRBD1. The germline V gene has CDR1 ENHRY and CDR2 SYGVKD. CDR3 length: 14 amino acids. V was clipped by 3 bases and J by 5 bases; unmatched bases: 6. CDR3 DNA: TGTGCCATCAGTGAAGGGACAGATCTTTATGGCTACACCTTC. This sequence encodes CAISEGTDLYGYTF.

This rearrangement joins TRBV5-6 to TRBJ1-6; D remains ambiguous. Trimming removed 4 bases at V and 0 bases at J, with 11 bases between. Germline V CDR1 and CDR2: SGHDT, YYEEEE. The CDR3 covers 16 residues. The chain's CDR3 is CASSLRRSSYNSPLHF. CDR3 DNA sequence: TGTGCCAGCAGCCTTCGGAGGAGCTCCTATAATTCACCCCTCCACTTT. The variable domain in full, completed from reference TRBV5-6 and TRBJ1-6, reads DAGVTQSPTHLIKTRGQQVTLRCSPKSGHDTVSWYQQALGQGPQFIFQYYEEEERQRGNFPDRFSGHQFPNYSSELNVNALLLGDSALYLCASSLRRSSYNSPLHFGNGTRLTVT.

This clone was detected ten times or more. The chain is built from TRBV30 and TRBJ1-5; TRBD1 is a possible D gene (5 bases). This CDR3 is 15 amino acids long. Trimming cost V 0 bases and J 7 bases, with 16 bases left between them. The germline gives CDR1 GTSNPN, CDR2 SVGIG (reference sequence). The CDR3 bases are TGTGCCTGGAGTGTACCCCTCAGGGCCCGACAGCCCCAGCATTTT. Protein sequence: CAWSVPLRARQPQHF.

The CDR3 loop is CASSSTWDTQYF. DNA for the CDR3: TGCGCCAGCAGCTCGACTTGGGATACGCAGTATTTT. The chain is built from TRBV5-1 and TRBJ2-3; D call uncertain. With 3 bases removed from V and 6 bases from J, the gap between germline ends came to 8 bases. This CDR3 has 12 amino acids. Germline V CDR1 and CDR2: SGHRS, YFSETQ.

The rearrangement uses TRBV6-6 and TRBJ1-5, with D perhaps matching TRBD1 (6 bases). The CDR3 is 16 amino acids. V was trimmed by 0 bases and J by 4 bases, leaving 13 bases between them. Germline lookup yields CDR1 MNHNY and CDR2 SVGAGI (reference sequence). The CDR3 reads CASSYSTTGLNQPQHF. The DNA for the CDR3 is TGTGCCAGCAGTTACTCGACGACAGGATTGAATCAGCCCCAGCATTTT.

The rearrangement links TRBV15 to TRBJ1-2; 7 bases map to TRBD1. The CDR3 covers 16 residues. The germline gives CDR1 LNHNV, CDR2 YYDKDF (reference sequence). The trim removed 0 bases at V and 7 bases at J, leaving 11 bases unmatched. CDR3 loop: CATSRDKTTGLGGYTF. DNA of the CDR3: TGTGCCACCAGCAGAGATAAAACGACAGGGTTAGGTGGCTACACCTTC.

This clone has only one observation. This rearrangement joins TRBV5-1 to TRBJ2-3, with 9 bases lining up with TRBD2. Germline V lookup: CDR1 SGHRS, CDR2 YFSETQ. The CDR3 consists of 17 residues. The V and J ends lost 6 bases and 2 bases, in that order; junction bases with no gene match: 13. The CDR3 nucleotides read TGCGCCAGCAACCTCAATAATTTAGCGGGGGTCACAGATACGCAGTATTTT. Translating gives CASNLNNLAGVTDTQYF.

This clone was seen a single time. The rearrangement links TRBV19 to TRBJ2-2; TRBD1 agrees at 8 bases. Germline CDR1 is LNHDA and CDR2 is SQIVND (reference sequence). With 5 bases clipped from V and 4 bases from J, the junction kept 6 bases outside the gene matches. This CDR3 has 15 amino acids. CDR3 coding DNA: TGTGCCAGTAGTCTCGGGACAGGTCCCACCGGGGAGCTGTTTTTT. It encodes CASSLGTGPTGELFF.

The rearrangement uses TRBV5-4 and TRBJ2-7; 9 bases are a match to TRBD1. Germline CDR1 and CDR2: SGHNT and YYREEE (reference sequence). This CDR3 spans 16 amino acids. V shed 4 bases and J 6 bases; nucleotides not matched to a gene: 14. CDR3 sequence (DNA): TGTGCCAGCAGCGTCCTCGCGACAGGGGGGTCCGCCGAGCAGTACTTC. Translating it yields CASSVLATGGSAEQYF.

CDR3 loop: CASTDPGTGGSYEQYF. DNA of the CDR3: TGTGCCAGCACCGACCCCGGGACGGGGGGATCCTACGAGCAGTACTTC. This sequence joins TRBV28 and TRBJ2-7; the match to TRBD2 covers 7 bases. CDR1 and CDR2 from the germline V gene are MDHEN and SYDVKM. The CDR3 loop spans 16 amino acids. V gave up 7 bases and J gave up 1 base; unmatched junction bases: 13.

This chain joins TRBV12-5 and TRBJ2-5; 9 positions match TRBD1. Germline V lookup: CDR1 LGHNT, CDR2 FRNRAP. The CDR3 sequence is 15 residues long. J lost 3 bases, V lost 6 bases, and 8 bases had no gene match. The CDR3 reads CASGPGQGIEETQYF. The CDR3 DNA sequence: TGTGCTAGTGGGCCGGGACAGGGAATTGAAGAGACCCAGTACTTC.

The CDR3 region is CASTSSGNTIYF. Written as DNA, the CDR3 is TGTGCCAGCACCTCGAGCGGAAACACCATATATTTT. The chain combines TRBV6-6 with TRBJ1-3; D remains ambiguous. V gave up 7 bases and J gave up 4 bases, with 8 bases separating them. The CDR3 covers 12 residues. Per germline, CDR1 MNHNY and CDR2 SVGAGI (reference sequence).

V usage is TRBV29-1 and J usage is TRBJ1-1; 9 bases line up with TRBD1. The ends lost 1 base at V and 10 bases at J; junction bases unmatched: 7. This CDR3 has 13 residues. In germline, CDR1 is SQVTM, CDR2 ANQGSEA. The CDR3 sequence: CSVEGTGADSAFF. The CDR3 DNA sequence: TGCAGCGTTGAAGGGACAGGGGCCGATTCAGCTTTCTTT. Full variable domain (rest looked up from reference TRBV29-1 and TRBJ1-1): SAVISQKPSRDICQRGTSLTIQCQVDSQVTMMFWYRQQPGQSLTLIATANQGSEATYESGFVIDKFPISRPNLTFSTLTVSNMSPEDSSIYLCSVEGTGADSAFFGQGTRLTVV.